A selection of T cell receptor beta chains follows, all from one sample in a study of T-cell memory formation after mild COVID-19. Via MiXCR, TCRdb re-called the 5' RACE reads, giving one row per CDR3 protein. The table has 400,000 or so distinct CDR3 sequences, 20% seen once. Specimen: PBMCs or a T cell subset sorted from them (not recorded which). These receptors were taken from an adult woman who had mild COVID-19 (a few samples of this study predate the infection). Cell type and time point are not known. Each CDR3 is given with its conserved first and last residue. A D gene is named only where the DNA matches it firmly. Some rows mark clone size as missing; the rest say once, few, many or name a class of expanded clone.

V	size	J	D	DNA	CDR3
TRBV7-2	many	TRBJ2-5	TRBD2	TGTGCCAGCAGCCGACTAGCGGGGAAAGAGACCCAGTACTTC	CASSRLAGKETQYF
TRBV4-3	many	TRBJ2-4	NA	TGCGCCAGCAGCCATTCACGTGAGAGCTCCCGGAACATTCAGTACTTC	CASSHSRESSRNIQYF
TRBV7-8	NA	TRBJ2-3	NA	TGTGCCAGCAGCTTAGGGGCTAGCGCATTCACAGATACGCAGTATTTT	CASSLGASAFTDTQYF
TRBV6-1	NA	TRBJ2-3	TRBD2	TGTGCCACCCCCACTAGCGGGGGACCCACAGATACGCAGTATTTT	CATPTSGGPTDTQYF
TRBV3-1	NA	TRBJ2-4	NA	TGTGCCAGCAGCCAAGATCCGGTCCTAGCGAGAAACATTCAGTACTTC	CASSQDPVLARNIQYF
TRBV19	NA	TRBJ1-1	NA	TGTGCCAGTAGTAGGTTGGCAGGTTACACTGAAGCTTTCTTT	CASSRLAGYTEAFF
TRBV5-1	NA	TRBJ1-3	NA	TGCGCCAGCAGCTTGGGGACAGCTAACTCTGGAAACACCATATATTTT	CASSLGTANSGNTIYF
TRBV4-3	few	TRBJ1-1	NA	TGCGCCAGCAGCCAAGACTGGAACGGTCTCAATGAAGCTTTCTTT	CASSQDWNGLNEAFF
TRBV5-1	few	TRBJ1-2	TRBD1	TGCGCCAGCAGCTTGGCACTCGGGACAGCCTATGGCTACACCTTC	CASSLALGTAYGYTF
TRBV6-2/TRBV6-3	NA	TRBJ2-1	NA	TGTGCCAGCAGCCAGCTCTTGCGGCAAGAGCAGTTCTTC	CASSQLLRQEQFF
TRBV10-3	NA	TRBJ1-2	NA	TGTGCCATCAGTGAGTCGACGCCGGGGAGCGGTGGCTACACCTTC	CAISESTPGSGGYTF
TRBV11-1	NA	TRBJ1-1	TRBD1	TGTGCCAGCAGCGCCATTATGACAGGGTGGGACACTGAAGCTTTCTTT	CASSAIMTGWDTEAFF
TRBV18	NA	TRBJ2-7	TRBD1	TGTGCCAGCGGGGCCGGGACAGCTTACGAGCAGTACTTC	CASGAGTAYEQYF
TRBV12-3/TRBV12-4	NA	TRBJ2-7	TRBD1	TGTGCCAGCAACATGGACAGGGTCAGCGAGCAGTACTTC	CASNMDRVSEQYF
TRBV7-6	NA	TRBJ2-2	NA	TGTGCCAGCAGCCTTCGACTGACAAAGGGCACCGGGGAGCTGTTTTTT	CASSLRLTKGTGELFF